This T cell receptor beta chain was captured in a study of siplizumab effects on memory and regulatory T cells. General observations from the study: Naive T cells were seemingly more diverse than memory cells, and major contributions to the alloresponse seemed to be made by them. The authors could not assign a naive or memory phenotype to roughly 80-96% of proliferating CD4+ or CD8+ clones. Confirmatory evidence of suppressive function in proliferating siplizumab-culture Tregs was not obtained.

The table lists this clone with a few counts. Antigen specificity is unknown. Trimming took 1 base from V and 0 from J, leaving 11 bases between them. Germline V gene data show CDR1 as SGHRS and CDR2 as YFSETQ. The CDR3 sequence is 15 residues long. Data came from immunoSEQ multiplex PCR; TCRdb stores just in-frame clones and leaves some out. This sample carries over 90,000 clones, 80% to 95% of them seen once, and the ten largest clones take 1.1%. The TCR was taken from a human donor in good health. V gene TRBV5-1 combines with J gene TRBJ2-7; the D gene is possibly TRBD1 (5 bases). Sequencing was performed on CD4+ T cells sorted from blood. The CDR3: CASSLNSGSSYEQYF. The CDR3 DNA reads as TGCGCCAGCAGCTTGAATTCAGGGTCCTCCTACGAGCAGTACTTC.